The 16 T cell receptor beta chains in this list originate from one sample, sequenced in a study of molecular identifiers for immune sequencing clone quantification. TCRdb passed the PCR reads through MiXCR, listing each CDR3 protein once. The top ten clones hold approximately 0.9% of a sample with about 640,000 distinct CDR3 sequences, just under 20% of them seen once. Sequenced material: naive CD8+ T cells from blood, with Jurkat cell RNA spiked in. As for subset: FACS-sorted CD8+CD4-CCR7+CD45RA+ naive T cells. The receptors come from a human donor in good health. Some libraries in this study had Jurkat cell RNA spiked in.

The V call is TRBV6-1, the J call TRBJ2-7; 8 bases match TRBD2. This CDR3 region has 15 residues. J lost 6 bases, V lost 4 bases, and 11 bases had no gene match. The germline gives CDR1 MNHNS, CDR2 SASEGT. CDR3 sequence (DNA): TGTGCCAGCAGTGTGACTAGCGCAGCTACCTGCGAGCAGTACTTC. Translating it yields CASSVTSAATCEQYF.

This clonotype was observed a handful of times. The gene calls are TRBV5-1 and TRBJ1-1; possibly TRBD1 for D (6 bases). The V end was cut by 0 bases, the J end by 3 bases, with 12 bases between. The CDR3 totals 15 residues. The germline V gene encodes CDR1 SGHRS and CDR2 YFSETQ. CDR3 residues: CASSLGDTGYTEAFF. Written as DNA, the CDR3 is TGCGCCAGCAGCTTGGGGGACACAGGATACACTGAAGCTTTCTTT.

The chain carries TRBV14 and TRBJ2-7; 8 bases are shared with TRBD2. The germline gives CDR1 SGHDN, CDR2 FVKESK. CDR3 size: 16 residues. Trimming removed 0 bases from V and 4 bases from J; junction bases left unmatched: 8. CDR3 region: CASSQDMLAGLYEQYF. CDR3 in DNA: TGTGCCAGCAGCCAAGATATGTTAGCGGGATTATACGAGCAGTACTTC.

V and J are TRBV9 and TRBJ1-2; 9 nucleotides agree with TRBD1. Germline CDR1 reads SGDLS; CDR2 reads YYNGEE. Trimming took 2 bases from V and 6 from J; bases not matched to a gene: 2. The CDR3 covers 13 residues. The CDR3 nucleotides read TGTGCCAGCAGCGTGGGGGACAGGGATGGCTACACCTTC. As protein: CASSVGDRDGYTF.

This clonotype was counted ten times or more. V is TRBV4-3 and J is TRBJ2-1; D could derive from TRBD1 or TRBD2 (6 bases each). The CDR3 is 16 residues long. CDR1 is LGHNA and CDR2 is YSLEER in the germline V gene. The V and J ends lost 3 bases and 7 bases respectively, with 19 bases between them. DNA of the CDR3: TGCGCCAGCAGCCATATCCTCGGGGGCTCCATAAATGAGCAGTTCTTC. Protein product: CASSHILGGSINEQFF.

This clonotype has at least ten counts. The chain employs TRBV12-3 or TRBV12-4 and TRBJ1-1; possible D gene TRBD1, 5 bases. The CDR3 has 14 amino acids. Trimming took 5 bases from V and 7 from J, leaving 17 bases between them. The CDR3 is CASSPPYQQGEAFF. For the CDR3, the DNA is TGTGCCAGCAGTCCCCCATATCAGCAGGGTGAAGCTTTCTTT.

The CDR3 DNA reads TGTGCCAGCAGCCAAGATCTGAGGACAGGGGTTATCAATGAGCAGTTCTTC. Translation gives CASSQDLRTGVINEQFF. The chain recombines TRBV3-1 with TRBJ2-1; 9 bases are shared with TRBD1. Germline-derived CDR1 and CDR2 are LGHDT and YNNKEL (reference sequence). The CDR3 consists of 17 residues. The trim removed 0 bases at V and 6 bases at J, leaving 9 bases unmatched.

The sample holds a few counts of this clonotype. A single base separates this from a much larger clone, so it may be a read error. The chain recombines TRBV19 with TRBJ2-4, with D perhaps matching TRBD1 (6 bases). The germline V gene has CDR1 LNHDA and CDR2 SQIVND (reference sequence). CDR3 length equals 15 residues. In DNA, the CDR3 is TGTTCCAGTAGCACAGGACAGCTGAGCATAAACATTCAGTACTTC. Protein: CSSSTGQLSINIQYF.

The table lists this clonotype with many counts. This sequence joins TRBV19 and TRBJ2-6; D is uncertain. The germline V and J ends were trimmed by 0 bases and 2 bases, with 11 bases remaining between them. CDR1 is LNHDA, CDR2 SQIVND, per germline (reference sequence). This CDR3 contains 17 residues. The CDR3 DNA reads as TGTGCCAGTAGTATAGATAAGACTTCTCCTGGGGCCAACGTCCTGACTTTC. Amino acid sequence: CASSIDKTSPGANVLTF.

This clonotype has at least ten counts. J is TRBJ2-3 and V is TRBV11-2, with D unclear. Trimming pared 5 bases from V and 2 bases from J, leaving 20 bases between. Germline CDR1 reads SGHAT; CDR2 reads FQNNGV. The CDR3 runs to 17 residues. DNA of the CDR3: TGTGCCAGCAGCCCTATCGGCCATCCCGGCACCACAGATACGCAGTATTTT. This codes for CASSPIGHPGTTDTQYF.

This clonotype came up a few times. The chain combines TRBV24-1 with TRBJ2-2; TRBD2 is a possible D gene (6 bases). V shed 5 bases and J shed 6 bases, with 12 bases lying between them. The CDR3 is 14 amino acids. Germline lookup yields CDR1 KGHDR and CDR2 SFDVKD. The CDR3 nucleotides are TGTGCCACCAGTGGGGAAGGGGAGGCCGGGGAGCTGTTTTTT. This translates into CATSGEGEAGELFF.

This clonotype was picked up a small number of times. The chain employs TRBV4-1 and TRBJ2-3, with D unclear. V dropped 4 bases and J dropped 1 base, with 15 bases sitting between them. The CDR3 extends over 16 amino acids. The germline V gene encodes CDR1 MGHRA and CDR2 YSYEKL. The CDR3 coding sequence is TGCGCCAGCAGCCCCGGGCGGCGGAGCGGCACAGATACGCAGTATTTT. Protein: CASSPGRRSGTDTQYF.

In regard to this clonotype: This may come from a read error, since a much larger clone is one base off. The CDR3 bases are TGTGCCAGCAGCATTCTAGCGGGTCCGAACACCGGGGAGCTGTGTTTT. Protein product: CASSILAGPNTGELCF. The rearrangement links TRBV7-9 to TRBJ2-2, with 8 positions matching TRBD2. This CDR3 is 16 amino acids long. Germline V gene sequence: CDR1 SEHNR, CDR2 FQNEAQ (reference sequence).

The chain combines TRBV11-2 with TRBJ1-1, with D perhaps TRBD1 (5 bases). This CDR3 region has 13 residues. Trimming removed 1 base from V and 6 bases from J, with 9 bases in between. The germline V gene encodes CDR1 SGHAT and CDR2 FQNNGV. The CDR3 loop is CASSLGMGAEAFF. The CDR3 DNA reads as TGTGCCAGCAGCTTAGGGATGGGGGCTGAAGCTTTCTTT.

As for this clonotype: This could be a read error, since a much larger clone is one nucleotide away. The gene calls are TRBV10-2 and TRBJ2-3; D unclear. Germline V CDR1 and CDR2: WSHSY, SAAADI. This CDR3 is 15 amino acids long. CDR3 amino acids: CSSSESYTSTDTQYF. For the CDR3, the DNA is TGCTCCAGCAGTGAGTCTTACACTAGCACAGATACGCAGTATTTT.

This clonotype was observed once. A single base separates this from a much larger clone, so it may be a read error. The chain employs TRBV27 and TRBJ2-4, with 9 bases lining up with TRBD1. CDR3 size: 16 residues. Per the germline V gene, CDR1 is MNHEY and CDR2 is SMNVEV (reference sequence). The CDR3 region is CASSLSGQGPKNIQCF. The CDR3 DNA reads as TGTGCCAGCAGTTTATCGGGACAGGGTCCCAAAAACATTCAGTGCTTC.